These T cell receptor beta chains were read from a single sample in a study of blood T cell repertoires in COVID-19. Only in-frame clones appear in the TCRdb table, and some are missing; sequencing was by immunoSEQ multiplex PCR. The repertoire has 150,000 or so clones, about 85% of them found once; the top ten carry nearly 8%. The material sequenced was PBMCs or T cells enriched from blood (not recorded which). The receptors here all came from a woman aged 50 to 60 who had recovered from COVID-19. CDR3s include the opening cysteine and the closing phenylalanine or tryptophan. Fields, in order: clone size, D gene, J gene, V gene, CDR3 protein, CDR3 DNA. A D gene is named only where the DNA matches it firmly. The size field is filled for only some rows; it gives once, few, many or a size class.

- - TRBJ2-3 TRBV2 CASSEETGSTDTQYF TGTGCCAGCAGTGAGGAAACAGGTAGCACAGATACGCAGTATTTT
- - TRBJ2-5 TRBV28 CASSFIPSSGDMETQYF TGTGCCAGCAGTTTTATCCCCTCTAGTGGGGACATGGAGACCCAGTACTTC
- TRBD1 TRBJ1-1 TRBV18 CASAKTGTENTEAFF TGTGCCAGCGCGAAAACCGGGACAGAGAACACTGAAGCTTTCTTT
- TRBD1 TRBJ2-3 TRBV3-1/TRBV3-2 CASSPWTGIVTDTQYF TGTGCCAGCAGCCCGTGGACAGGGATAGTCACAGATACGCAGTATTTT
- TRBD1 TRBJ2-1 TRBV24-1 CATSVGTGGRRLPFF TGTGCCACCAGTGTCGGGACAGGGGGCCGGAGACTCCCTTTCTTC
- - TRBJ2-4 TRBV19 CASSEVSAAKNIQYF TGTGCCAGTAGTGAAGTAAGCGCAGCCAAAAACATTCAGTACTTC
- - TRBJ1-1 TRBV18 CASSLSGDAGTEAFF TGTGCCAGCTCACTATCAGGGGATGCAGGCACTGAAGCTTTCTTT
- TRBD1 TRBJ2-2 TRBV9 CASSPRGGQGGTGELFF TGTGCCAGCAGCCCGAGAGGGGGACAGGGGGGCACCGGGGAGCTGTTTTTT
- - TRBJ2-7 TRBV19 CASSNPGHHYEQYF TGTGCCAGTAGTAATCCGGGACACCACTACGAGCAGTACTTC
- TRBD1 TRBJ2-3 TRBV18 CASSPLDDRAQYF TGTGCCAGCTCACCTCTCGACGACAGGGCGCAGTATTTT
- - TRBJ2-1 TRBV11-2 CASSLERTNEQFF TGTGCCAGCAGCTTAGAGCGGACTAATGAGCAGTTCTTC
- - TRBJ2-1 TRBV2 CASILGLATNEQFF TGTGCCAGCATTTTAGGACTGGCTACTAATGAGCAGTTCTTC
- - TRBJ2-6 TRBV27 CASSRGLPGANVLTF TGTGCCAGCAGTCGGGGTCTGCCCGGGGCCAACGTCCTGACTTTC
- TRBD2 TRBJ2-1 TRBV13 CASSHSGVGDEQFF TGTGCCAGCAGCCATAGCGGGGTTGGCGATGAGCAGTTCTTC
- - TRBJ1-1 TRBV25-1 CASSGQQRNTEAFF TGTGCCAGCAGTGGTCAACAACGGAACACTGAAGCTTTCTTT
- - TRBJ1-4 TRBV5-1 CASSPIGRTNEKLFF TGCGCCAGCAGCCCGATCGGGAGAACTAATGAAAAACTGTTTTTT
- - TRBJ1-3 TRBV5-1 CASSLDTGTGNTIYF TGCGCCAGCAGCTTGGATACAGGGACAGGAAACACCATATATTTT
- - TRBJ2-1 TRBV19 CASSRFYNEQFF TGTGCCAGTAGCAGATTTTACAATGAGCAGTTCTTC
- - TRBJ2-1 TRBV5-1 CASSPLNSYNEQFF TGCGCCAGCAGCCCCTTGAACAGCTACAATGAGCAGTTCTTC
- - TRBJ2-4 TRBV5-4 CASSGPEGIAKNIQYF TGTGCCAGCAGCGGACCGGAGGGGATAGCCAAAAACATTCAGTACTTC
- - TRBJ1-1 TRBV28 CASSRQANTEAFF TGTGCCAGCAGTAGACAGGCCAACACTGAAGCTTTCTTT
- - TRBJ1-5 TRBV24-1 CATITRLPQPQHF TGTGCCACCATTACTAGGTTGCCTCAGCCCCAGCATTTT
- TRBD1 TRBJ2-5 TRBV5-1 CASSPTGEETQYF TGCGCCAGCAGCCCGACAGGGGAAGAGACCCAGTACTTC
- TRBD2 TRBJ2-5 TRBV6-2/TRBV6-3 CASSPEGGRLQETQYF TGTGCCAGCAGTCCGGAGGGCGGGAGGCTCCAAGAGACCCAGTACTTC
- TRBD1 TRBJ1-3 TRBV7-9 CASSVGTGLYSGNTIYF TGTGCCAGCTCCGTGGGGACAGGCCTTTACTCTGGAAACACCATATATTTT
- TRBD2 TRBJ2-2 TRBV6-5 CASRGLAGNTGELFF TGTGCCAGCAGAGGACTAGCGGGCAACACCGGGGAGCTGTTTTTT
few TRBD2 TRBJ2-1 TRBV25-1 CASFGLAGSYNEQFF TGTGCCAGTTTCGGACTAGCGGGCTCCTACAATGAGCAGTTCTTC
- TRBD2 TRBJ2-3 TRBV7-3 CASSLMPAGGVDTQYF TGTGCCAGCAGCTTAATGCCAGCGGGGGGTGTCGATACGCAGTATTTT
- TRBD2 TRBJ2-7 TRBV6-2/TRBV6-3 CASSSPLAGFSYEQYF TGTGCCAGCAGTTCACCTTTAGCGGGGTTCTCCTACGAGCAGTACTTC
- - TRBJ1-2 TRBV12-3/TRBV12-4 CASSLGLTDGYTF TGTGCCAGCAGTTTAGGACTTACCGATGGCTACACCTTC
- TRBD2 TRBJ2-1 TRBV20-1 CSASKAGREQFF TGCAGTGCTAGTAAAGCGGGGAGGGAGCAGTTCTTC
- - TRBJ2-5 TRBV19 CASSRLMEETQYF TGTGCCAGTAGCAGGTTAATGGAAGAGACCCAGTACTTC
- - TRBJ1-1 TRBV3-1/TRBV3-2 CASSQNQDMNTEAFF TGTGCCAGCAGCCAAAACCAAGACATGAACACTGAAGCTTTCTTT
- - TRBJ2-7 TRBV5-8 CASSPHYEQYF TGTGCCAGCAGCCCCCACTACGAGCAGTACTTC
many TRBD1 TRBJ1-4 TRBV5-4 CASSLRQGDREKLFF TGTGCCAGCAGCTTGAGACAGGGAGATAGAGAAAAACTGTTTTTT
- - TRBJ2-7 TRBV4-2 CASSQDPYSTIYEQYF TGTGCCAGCAGCCAAGATCCCTATTCTACCATCTACGAGCAGTACTTC
- - TRBJ2-5 TRBV2 CASSVGGLQETQYF TGTGCCAGCAGTGTCGGGGGATTACAAGAGACCCAGTACTTC
- TRBD1 TRBJ1-1 TRBV6-4 CASRPSQDRTEAFF TGTGCCAGCCGCCCCTCACAGGACAGGACTGAAGCTTTCTTT
few - TRBJ2-1 TRBV7-8 CASATNRVSNEQFF TGTGCCAGTGCCACCAACAGGGTGAGTAATGAGCAGTTCTTC
few - TRBJ1-1 TRBV6-5 CASSPDRQMITEAFF TGTGCCAGCAGCCCCGACCGACAGATGATCACTGAAGCTTTCTTT
- - TRBJ2-7 TRBV11-3 CASSLARF TGTGCCAGCAGCTTAGCGAGATTC